The 19 T cell receptor beta chains in this list originate from one sample, sequenced in a study of cytotoxic CD8 clonotypes in ibrutinib-treated CLL. Clones were read by immunoSEQ multiplex PCR, and TCRdb kept only the in-frame ones, dropping some. The table lists 130,000 to 150,000 clones, roughly three quarters of them singletons. This specimen consisted of PBMCs, obtained after 12 months of ibrutinib treatment. These receptors were taken from a human donor with chronic lymphocytic leukemia.

The chain uses TRBV5-1 and TRBJ2-1; the match to TRBD2 covers 10 bases. The CDR3 has 15 residues. The junction had 7 bases not matched to a gene; V was cut back by 3 bases and J by 7 bases. Germline CDR1 and CDR2: SGHRS and YFSETQ. The CDR3 spells CASSWGLALGNEQFF. CDR3 bases: TGCGCCAGCAGCTGGGGACTAGCGCTCGGGAATGAGCAGTTCTTC.

This clone showed up just a few times. The V gene is TRBV11-1, the J gene TRBJ1-1, with D hard to call. The CDR3 is 13 amino acids. Germline V gene lookup returns CDR1 SGHAT and CDR2 FQDESV (reference sequence). Trimming took off 3 bases at V and 2 bases at J, with 7 bases between the two ends. CDR3 sequence: CASSLPVNTEAFF. CDR3 sequence (DNA): TGTGCCAGCAGCTTGCCAGTTAACACTGAAGCTTTCTTT.

The V gene is TRBV4-3, the J gene TRBJ2-7; TRBD2 aligns across 14 bases. V lost 6 bases, J lost 3 bases, and 4 bases stayed unmatched. The CDR3 consists of 15 residues. Germline-derived CDR1 and CDR2 are LGHNA and YSLEER. This CDR3 is CASSRLAGGLYEQYF. Here the CDR3 DNA reads TGCGCCAGCAGTCGACTAGCGGGAGGGCTCTACGAGCAGTACTTC.

The V gene is TRBV27, the J gene TRBJ2-1, with D unclear. The CDR3 sequence is 18 residues long. V was trimmed by 2 bases and J by 0 bases, leaving 17 bases between them. Germline assignment: CDR1 MNHEY and CDR2 SMNVEV (reference sequence). CDR3 sequence (DNA): TGTGCCAGCAGTTTAGGAGCTGGCGCTCAAAGCTCCTACAATGAGCAGTTCTTC. Translating gives CASSLGAGAQSSYNEQFF.

This chain uses TRBV5-1 with TRBJ2-7, with a weak D call TRBD1 (6 bases). This CDR3 has 15 residues. Germline V gene sequence: CDR1 SGHRS, CDR2 YFSETQ. The ends were cut back, 1 base at V and 0 bases at J, with 11 bases in the middle. The CDR3 DNA reads TGCGCCAGCAGCTTGTATAGGGGGAGCTCCTACGAGCAGTACTTC. Translation: CASSLYRGSSYEQYF.

This clone was seen many times. The V and J genes are TRBV29-1 and TRBJ1-5, with no clear D. The CDR3 is made up of 14 amino acids. Germline-derived CDR1 and CDR2 are SQVTM and ANQGSEA. The V end was cut by 5 bases, the J end by 4 bases, with 15 bases between. The CDR3 spells CSVSVRDGNQPQHF. CDR3 nucleotides: TGCAGCGTTTCTGTTAGGGATGGAAATCAGCCCCAGCATTTT.

The chain recombines TRBV7-9 with TRBJ2-5; tentatively, D is TRBD1 (6 bases). Trimming took 3 bases from V and 5 from J, leaving 19 bases between them. The CDR3 loop spans 16 amino acids. Germline V gene lookup returns CDR1 SEHNR and CDR2 FQNEAQ (reference sequence). The CDR3 nucleotides read TGTGCCAGCAGCTTCGCCCTGGGGTATCAGGGGGAGACCCAGTACTTC. Protein: CASSFALGYQGETQYF.

This clone was observed a few times. The V gene is TRBV11-2, the J gene TRBJ1-1; tentative D call: TRBD1 (5 bases). The CDR3 covers 13 residues. CDR1 and CDR2 from the germline V gene are SGHAT and FQNNGV. The ends were cut back, 5 bases at V and 1 base at J, with 8 bases in the middle. For the CDR3, the DNA is TGTGCCAGCAGCATCACAGGGAACACTGAAGCTTTCTTT. This translates into CASSITGNTEAFF.

The chain joins TRBV11-2 to TRBJ2-7; weak D call: TRBD1 (6 bases). V gave up 6 bases and J gave up 0 bases, with 9 bases separating them. The CDR3 runs to 13 residues. Germline lookup yields CDR1 SGHAT and CDR2 FQNNGV. The CDR3 sequence is CASRRDNSYEQYF. The CDR3 DNA is TGTGCCAGCAGACGGGACAACTCCTACGAGCAGTACTTC. Full variable domain (rest looked up from reference TRBV11-2 and TRBJ2-7): EAGVAQSPRYKIIEKRQSVAFWCNPISGHATLYWYQQILGQGPKLLIQFQNNGVVDDSQLPKDRFSAERLKGVDSTLKIQPAKLEDSAVYLCASRRDNSYEQYFGPGTRLTVT.

The J gene is TRBJ2-1, the V gene TRBV7-9, with 11 bases identical to TRBD2. Germline trimming cut 4 bases from V and 12 bases from J; bases unmatched to any gene: 2. This CDR3 comprises 12 residues. Germline CDR1 reads SEHNR; CDR2 reads FQNEAQ (reference sequence). This chain's CDR3 is CASSYLAGGQFF. In nucleotides, the CDR3 is TGTGCCAGCAGCTATCTAGCGGGAGGGCAGTTCTTC.

CDR3 in DNA: TGTGCCAGCATCGAAGTCAGGGATGTGAGAGATACGCAGTATTTT. This translates into CASIEVRDVRDTQYF. The chain has TRBV7-8 and TRBJ2-3, with TRBD1 as a possible D gene (5 bases). The CDR3 spans 15 residues. Germline CDR1 reads SGHVS; CDR2 reads FQNEAQ. The V gene lost 7 bases and the J gene lost 5 bases, with 19 bases spanning the gap.

The chain joins TRBV18 to TRBJ2-2; no firm D call. Trimming pared 2 bases from V and 1 base from J, leaving 8 bases between. From germline, CDR1 is KGHSH and CDR2 LQKENI. This CDR3 has 15 residues. This CDR3 reads CASSPSLVNTGELFF. The CDR3 coding sequence is TGTGCCAGCTCACCATCCCTAGTGAACACCGGGGAGCTGTTTTTT. Together with reference TRBV18 and TRBJ2-2, the CDR3 gives the full variable domain: NAGVMQNPRHLVRRRGQEARLRCSPMKGHSHVYWYRQLPEEGLKFMVYLQKENIIDESGMPKERFSAEFPKEGPSILRIQQVVRGDSAAYFCASSPSLVNTGELFFGEGSRLTVL.

The chain has TRBV7-9 and TRBJ2-7; 7 bases fit TRBD1. The CDR3 length is 14 residues. V shed 1 base, J shed 6 bases, and the junction held 6 bases outside the gene matches. The germline V gene encodes CDR1 SEHNR and CDR2 FQNEAQ (reference sequence). In DNA, the CDR3 is TGTGCCAGCAGCTTAGGACAGGGTTTAGGCGAGCAGTACTTC. The encoded protein is CASSLGQGLGEQYF.

This clone has a handful of counts. This chain joins TRBV7-6 and TRBJ1-1; TRBD1 is a possible D gene (5 bases). The germline V gene encodes CDR1 SGHVS and CDR2 FNYEAQ. This CDR3 is 15 amino acids long. V was cut by 5 bases and J by 5 bases, with 18 bases left in between. CDR3 bases: TGTGCCAGCAGCCAGGATCGGGCAGGGAGGACTGAAGCTTTCTTT. It encodes CASSQDRAGRTEAFF.

The chain combines TRBV7-2 with TRBJ2-7; no firm D call. The CDR3 has 14 residues. V was clipped by 0 bases and J by 7 bases, with 13 bases between them. Germline values: CDR1 SGHTA, CDR2 FQGNSA. The CDR3 sequence: CASSLAPKPWEQYF. CDR3 sequence (DNA): TGTGCCAGCAGCTTAGCTCCAAAGCCCTGGGAGCAGTACTTC.

This clone appeared once. This chain connects TRBV11-2 to TRBJ1-2; 7 bases line up with TRBD1. This CDR3 region has 14 residues. The V segment lost 5 bases and the J segment 8 bases; nucleotides outside the gene matches: 11. CDR1 is SGHAT and CDR2 is FQNNGV in the germline V gene. CDR3 loop: CASSRTGAGWGYTF. The CDR3, as DNA: TGTGCCAGCAGCCGAACAGGGGCCGGATGGGGCTACACCTTC.

In its sample, this clone was seen once. The genes are TRBV5-1 and TRBJ2-7; D call uncertain. The germline gives CDR1 SGHRS, CDR2 YFSETQ. Trimming pared 0 bases from V and 3 bases from J, leaving 7 bases between. CDR3 size: 13 residues. The CDR3 DNA follows: TGCGCCAGCAGCTTGGTGGCGGACTACGAGCAGTACTTC. Amino acids: CASSLVADYEQYF.

The count of this clone is one. The V gene is TRBV7-2, the J gene TRBJ2-3, with 8 bases that match TRBD1. This CDR3 is 13 amino acids long. The germline V gene encodes CDR1 SGHTA and CDR2 FQGNSA. J was trimmed by 7 bases and V by 5 bases; bases with no gene match: 5. The CDR3 sequence: CASSRTGSNTQYF. The CDR3 nucleotides read TGTGCCAGCAGCCGGACAGGGTCGAATACGCAGTATTTT.

The V call is TRBV19, the J call TRBJ1-2, with D possibly being TRBD1 (6 bases). The CDR3 runs 16 residues. Trimming cost V 1 base and J 4 bases, with 16 bases left between them. Germline assignment: CDR1 LNHDA and CDR2 SQIVND (reference sequence). This CDR3 reads CASSIVGGAQVYGYTF. The CDR3 DNA is TGTGCCAGTAGTATAGTCGGGGGCGCGCAGGTCTATGGCTACACCTTC.